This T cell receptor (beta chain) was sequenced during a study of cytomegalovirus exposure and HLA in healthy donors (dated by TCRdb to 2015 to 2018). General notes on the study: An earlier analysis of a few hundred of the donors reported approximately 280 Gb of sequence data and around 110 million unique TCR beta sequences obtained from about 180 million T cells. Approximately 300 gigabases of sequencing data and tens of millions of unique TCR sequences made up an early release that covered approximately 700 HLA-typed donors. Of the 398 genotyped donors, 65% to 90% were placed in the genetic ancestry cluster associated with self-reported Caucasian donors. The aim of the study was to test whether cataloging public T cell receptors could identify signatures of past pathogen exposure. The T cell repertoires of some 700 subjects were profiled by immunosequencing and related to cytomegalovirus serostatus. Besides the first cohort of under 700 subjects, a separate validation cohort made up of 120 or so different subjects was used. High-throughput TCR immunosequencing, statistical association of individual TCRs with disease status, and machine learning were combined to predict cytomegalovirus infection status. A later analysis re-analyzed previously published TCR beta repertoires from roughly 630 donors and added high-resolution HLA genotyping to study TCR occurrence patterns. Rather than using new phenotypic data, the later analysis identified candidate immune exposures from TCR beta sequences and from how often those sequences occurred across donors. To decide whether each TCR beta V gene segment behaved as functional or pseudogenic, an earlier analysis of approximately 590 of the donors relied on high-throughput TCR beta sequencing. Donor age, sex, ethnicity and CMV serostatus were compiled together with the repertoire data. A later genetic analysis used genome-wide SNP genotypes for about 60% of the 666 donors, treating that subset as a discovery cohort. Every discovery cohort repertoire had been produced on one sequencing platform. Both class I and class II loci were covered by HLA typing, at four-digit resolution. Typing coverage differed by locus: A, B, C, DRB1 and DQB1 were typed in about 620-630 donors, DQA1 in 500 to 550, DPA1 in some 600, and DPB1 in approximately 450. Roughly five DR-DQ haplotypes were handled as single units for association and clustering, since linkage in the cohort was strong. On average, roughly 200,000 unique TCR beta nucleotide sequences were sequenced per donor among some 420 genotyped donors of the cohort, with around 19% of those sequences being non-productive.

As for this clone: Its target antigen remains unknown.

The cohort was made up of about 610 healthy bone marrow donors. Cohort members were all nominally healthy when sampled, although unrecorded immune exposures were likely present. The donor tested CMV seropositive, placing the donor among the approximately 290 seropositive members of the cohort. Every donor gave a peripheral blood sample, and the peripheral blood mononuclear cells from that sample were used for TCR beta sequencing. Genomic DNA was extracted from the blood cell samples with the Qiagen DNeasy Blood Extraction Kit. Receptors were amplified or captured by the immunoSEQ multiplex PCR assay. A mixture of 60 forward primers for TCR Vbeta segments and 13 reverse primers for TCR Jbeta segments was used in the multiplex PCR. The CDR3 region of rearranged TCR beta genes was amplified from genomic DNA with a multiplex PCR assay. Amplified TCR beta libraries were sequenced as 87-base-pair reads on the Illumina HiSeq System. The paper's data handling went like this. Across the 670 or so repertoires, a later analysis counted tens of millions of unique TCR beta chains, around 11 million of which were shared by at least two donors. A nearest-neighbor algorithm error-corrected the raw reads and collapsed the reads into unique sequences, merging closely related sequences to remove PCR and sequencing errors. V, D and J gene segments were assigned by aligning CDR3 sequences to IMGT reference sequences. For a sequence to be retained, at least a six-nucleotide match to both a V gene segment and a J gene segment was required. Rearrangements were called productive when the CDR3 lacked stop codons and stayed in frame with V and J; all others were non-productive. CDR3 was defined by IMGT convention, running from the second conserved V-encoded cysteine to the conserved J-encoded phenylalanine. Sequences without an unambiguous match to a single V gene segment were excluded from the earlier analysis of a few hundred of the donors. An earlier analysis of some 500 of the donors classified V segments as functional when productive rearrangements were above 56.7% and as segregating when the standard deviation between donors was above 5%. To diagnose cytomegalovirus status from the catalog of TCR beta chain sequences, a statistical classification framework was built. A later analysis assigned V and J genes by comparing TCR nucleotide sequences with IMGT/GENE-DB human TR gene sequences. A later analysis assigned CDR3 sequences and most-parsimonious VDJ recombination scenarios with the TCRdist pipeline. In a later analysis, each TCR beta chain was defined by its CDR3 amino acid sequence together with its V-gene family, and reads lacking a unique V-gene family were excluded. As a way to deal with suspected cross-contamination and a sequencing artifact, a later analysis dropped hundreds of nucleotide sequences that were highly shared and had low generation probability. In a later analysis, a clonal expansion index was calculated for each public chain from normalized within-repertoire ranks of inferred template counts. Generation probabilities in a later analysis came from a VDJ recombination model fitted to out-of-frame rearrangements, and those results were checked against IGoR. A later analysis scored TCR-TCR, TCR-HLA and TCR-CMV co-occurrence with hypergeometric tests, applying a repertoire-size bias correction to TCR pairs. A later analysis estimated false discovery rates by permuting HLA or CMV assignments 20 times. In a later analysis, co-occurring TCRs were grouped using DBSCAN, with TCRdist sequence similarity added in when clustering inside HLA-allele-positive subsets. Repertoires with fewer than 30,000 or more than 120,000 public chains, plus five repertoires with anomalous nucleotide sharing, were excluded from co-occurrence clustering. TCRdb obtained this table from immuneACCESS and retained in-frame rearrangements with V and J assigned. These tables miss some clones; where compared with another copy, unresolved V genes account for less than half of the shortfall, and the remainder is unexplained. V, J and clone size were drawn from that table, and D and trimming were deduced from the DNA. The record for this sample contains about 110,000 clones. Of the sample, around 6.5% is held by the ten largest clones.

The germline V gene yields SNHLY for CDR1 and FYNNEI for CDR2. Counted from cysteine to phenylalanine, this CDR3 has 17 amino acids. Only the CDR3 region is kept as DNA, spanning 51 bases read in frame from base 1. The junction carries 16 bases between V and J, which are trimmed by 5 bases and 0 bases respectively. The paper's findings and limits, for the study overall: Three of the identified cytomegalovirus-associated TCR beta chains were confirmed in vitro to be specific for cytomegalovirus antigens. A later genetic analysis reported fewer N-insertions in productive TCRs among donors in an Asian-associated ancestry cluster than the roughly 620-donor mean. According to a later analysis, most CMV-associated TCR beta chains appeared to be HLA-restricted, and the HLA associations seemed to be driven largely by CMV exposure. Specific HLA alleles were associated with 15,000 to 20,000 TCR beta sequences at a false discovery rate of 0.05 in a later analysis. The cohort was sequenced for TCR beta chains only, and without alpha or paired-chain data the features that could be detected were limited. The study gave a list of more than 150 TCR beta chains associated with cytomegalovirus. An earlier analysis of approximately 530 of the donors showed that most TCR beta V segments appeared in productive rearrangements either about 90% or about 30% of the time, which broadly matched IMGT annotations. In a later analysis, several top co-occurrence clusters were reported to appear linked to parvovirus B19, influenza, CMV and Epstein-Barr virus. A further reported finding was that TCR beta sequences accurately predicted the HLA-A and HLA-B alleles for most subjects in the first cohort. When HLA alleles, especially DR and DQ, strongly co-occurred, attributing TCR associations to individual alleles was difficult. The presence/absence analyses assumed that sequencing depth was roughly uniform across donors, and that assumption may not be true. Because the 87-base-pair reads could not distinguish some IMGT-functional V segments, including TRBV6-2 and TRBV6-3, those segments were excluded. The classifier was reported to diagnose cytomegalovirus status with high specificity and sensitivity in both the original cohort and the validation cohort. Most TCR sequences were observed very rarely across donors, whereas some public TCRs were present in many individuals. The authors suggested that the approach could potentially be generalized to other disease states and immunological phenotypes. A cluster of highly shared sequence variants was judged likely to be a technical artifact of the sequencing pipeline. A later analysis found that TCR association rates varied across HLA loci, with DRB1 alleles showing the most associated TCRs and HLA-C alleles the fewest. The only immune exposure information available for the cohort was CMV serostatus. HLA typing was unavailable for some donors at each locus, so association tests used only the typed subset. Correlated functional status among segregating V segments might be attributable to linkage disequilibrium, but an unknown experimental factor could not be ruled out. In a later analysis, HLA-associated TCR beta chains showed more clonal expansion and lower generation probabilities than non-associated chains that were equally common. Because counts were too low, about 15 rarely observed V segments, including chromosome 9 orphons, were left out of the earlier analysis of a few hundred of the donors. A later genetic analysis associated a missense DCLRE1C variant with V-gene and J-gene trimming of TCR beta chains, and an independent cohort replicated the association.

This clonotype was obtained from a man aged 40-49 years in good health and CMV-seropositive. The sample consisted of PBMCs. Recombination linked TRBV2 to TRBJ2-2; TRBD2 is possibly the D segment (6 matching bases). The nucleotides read TGTGCCAGCAGTAGGGGACTTCAAGCCACGAACACCGGGGAGCTGTTTTTT. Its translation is CASSRGLQATNTGELFF.